This entry lists 6 T cell receptor beta chains sequenced from one sample in a study of T cells in Graves' hyperthyroidism and ophthalmopathy (dated by TCRdb to the late 2010s). Library preparation employed multiplex PCR. The data were produced on an Illumina HiSeq 2000. The TCR beta CDR3 regions were amplified from the RNA transcripts. A first-round RT-PCR of the TCR CDR3 used the HTBI primer set with the Qiagen OneStep RT-PCR kit. TCRdb reran the public reads through fastp at Q25 and MiXCR, keeping productive beta chains. Each CDR3 protein gets just one entry, which takes the most common genes and DNA from the rows behind it. Here the sample has some 770,000 distinct CDR3 sequences; 16% occur a single time. 8.4% of the sample is in the top ten clones. Material: blood. These receptors all come from a man between 18 and 35 years old with Graves' hyperthyroidism.

The chain has TRBV7-2 and TRBJ2-5; D gene uncertain. This CDR3 contains 17 residues. The germline V and J ends were trimmed by 2 bases and 1 base, with 17 bases remaining between them. The germline V gene encodes CDR1 SGHTA and CDR2 FQGNSA. The DNA of the CDR3 is TGTGCCAGCAGCTTATCTGGCCCTCAGGCGATCCAAGAGACCCAGTACTTC. Translation gives CASSLSGPQAIQETQYF.

As concerns this clonotype: This may come from a read error, since a much larger clone is one base off. The gene calls are TRBV28 and TRBJ2-7; no firm D call. CDR1 is MDHEN and CDR2 is SYDVKM in the germline V gene. This CDR3 spans 12 amino acids. Trimming took off 8 bases at V and 1 base at J, with 9 bases between the two ends. The CDR3 loop reads CASARLSYEQYF. The CDR3 DNA reads TGTGCCAGCGCCCGACTTTCCTACGAGCAGTACTTC.

This clonotype has a handful of counts. CDR3 coding DNA: TGTGCCAGTAGTACTTCTCCTGGAAACCATTACGAGCAGTACTTC. Its translation is CASSTSPGNHYEQYF. This chain links TRBV19 with TRBJ2-7; D is unclear. The germline V gene encodes CDR1 LNHDA and CDR2 SQIVND (reference sequence). There are 15 residues in the CDR3. Trimming took off 4 bases at V and 4 bases at J, with 17 bases between the two ends.

This clonotype showed up many times. This chain joins TRBV27 and TRBJ1-2; D perhaps matches TRBD1 (6 bases). The germline V gene encodes CDR1 MNHEY and CDR2 SMNVEV (reference sequence). This CDR3 comprises 13 residues. V dropped 5 bases and J dropped 8 bases, with 15 bases sitting between them. CDR3 sequence reads: CASSLLQGRGYTF. CDR3 nucleotide sequence: TGTGCCAGCAGTCTCCTACAGGGTCGCGGCTACACCTTC.

This chain joins TRBV12-3 or TRBV12-4 and TRBJ1-2; D call uncertain. Trimming cost V 3 bases and J 0 bases, with 11 bases left between them. This CDR3 has 15 residues. The CDR3 nucleotides read TGTGCCAGCAGTTTCCGGCTCGGAACTAACTATGGCTACACCTTC. This codes for CASSFRLGTNYGYTF.

This clonotype was seen repeatedly, ten times or more. The chain couples TRBV6-5 to TRBJ2-1; D gene ambiguous. CDR1 is MNHEY and CDR2 is SVGAGI in the germline V gene. The CDR3 runs to 16 residues. The V gene lost 1 base and the J gene lost 0 bases, with 10 bases spanning the gap. The CDR3 DNA reads TGTGCCAGCAGTTACTTAGGCGCTAGCTCCTACAATGAGCAGTTCTTC. Its translation: CASSYLGASSYNEQFF.